Below, 13 T cell receptor beta chains from the same sample are listed, as sequenced in a study of T-cell reconstitution after alpha-beta-depleted transplantation in children. Preparation of the TCRbeta library was carried out with unique molecular identifiers. TCRdb reanalysed the PCR reads using MiXCR and keeps one entry per CDR3 protein. The table includes around 200,000 distinct CDR3 sequences, around 9.6% detected once. This specimen was PBMCs from the stem cell graft donor, taken from the stem cell graft. These receptors originate from a human donor who donated a stem cell graft to a child with acute lymphoblastic leukemia.

The table lists this clonotype with a few counts. V gene TRBV4-3 combines with J gene TRBJ2-4; no reliable D call. The CDR3 is made up of 16 amino acids. Germline values: CDR1 LGHNA, CDR2 YSLEER. Trimming removed 0 bases from V and 1 base from J, with 10 bases in between. The CDR3 sequence is CASSQEDNGAKNIQYF. The DNA of the CDR3 is TGCGCCAGCAGCCAAGAAGATAACGGGGCCAAAAACATTCAGTACTTC.

This sequence joins TRBV9 and TRBJ1-3; D unresolved. V dropped 2 bases and J dropped 4 bases, with 13 bases sitting between them. The CDR3 extends over 15 amino acids. Germline V lookup: CDR1 SGDLS, CDR2 YYNGEE. CDR3 nucleotides: TGTGCCAGCAGCGTCGGCCTGACGAGAGGAAACACCATATATTTT. This encodes CASSVGLTRGNTIYF.

This clonotype was seen a few times. This chain uses TRBV27 with TRBJ1-1; TRBD1 is a possible D gene (6 bases). The V and J ends lost 0 bases and 1 base respectively, with 9 bases between them. Germline V gene data show CDR1 as MNHEY and CDR2 as SMNVEV (reference sequence). The CDR3 totals 15 residues. The CDR3 is CASSLSRTANTEAFF. DNA for the CDR3: TGTGCCAGCAGTTTATCGAGGACAGCGAACACTGAAGCTTTCTTT.

The gene calls are TRBV5-1 and TRBJ1-2; 7 bases align to TRBD1. The V gene's germline CDR1 is SGHRS and CDR2 YFSETQ. The CDR3 totals 13 residues. Germline trimming cut 0 bases from V and 10 bases from J; bases unmatched to any gene: 6. CDR3 region: CASSLEGQPFYTF. DNA for the CDR3: TGCGCCAGCAGCTTGGAGGGACAGCCATTCTACACCTTC.

This clonotype was seen a handful of times. The gene calls are TRBV13 and TRBJ1-1; 10 bases fit TRBD1. Germline lookup yields CDR1 PRHDT and CDR2 FYEKMQ (reference sequence). V was clipped by 4 bases and J by 4 bases; unmatched bases: 15. This CDR3 contains 18 residues. CDR3 nucleotide sequence: TGTGCCAGCAGCTCGCACATCGACAGGGGGCGGGTGGGCACTGAAGCTTTCTTT. Amino acid sequence: CASSSHIDRGRVGTEAFF.

This clonotype was observed a few times. The chain recombines TRBV5-1 with TRBJ2-7, with 9 bases lining up with TRBD1. Germline V gene data show CDR1 as SGHRS and CDR2 as YFSETQ. The CDR3 has 14 amino acids. The junction had 6 bases not matched to a gene; V was cut back by 5 bases and J by 3 bases. CDR3: CASRHDRGGYEQYF. CDR3 nucleotide sequence: TGCGCCAGCAGGCACGACAGGGGGGGCTACGAGCAGTACTTC.

This clonotype was observed a handful of times. This sequence joins TRBV12-3 or TRBV12-4 and TRBJ2-5; D not resolved. This CDR3 region has 15 residues. V lost 3 bases, J lost 2 bases, and 13 bases lay in between. This CDR3 is CASSFFTGLQETQYF. The CDR3 nucleotides read TGTGCCAGCAGTTTCTTTACCGGCCTTCAAGAGACCCAGTACTTC.

This clonotype was counted only a few times. The genes are TRBV2 and TRBJ2-1; 9 nucleotides align to TRBD1. Germline loops: CDR1 SNHLY, CDR2 FYNNEI. The CDR3 sequence is 15 residues long. V was clipped by 4 bases and J by 10 bases; unmatched bases: 11. CDR3 sequence (DNA): TGTGCCAGCAGTGGGGGACAGGGAGCGGTTCGGGAGCAGTTCTTC. It codes for CASSGGQGAVREQFF.

This clonotype was detected only a few times. The genes are TRBV7-2 and TRBJ2-6; D is unclear. This CDR3 comprises 15 residues. Germline V gene data show CDR1 as SGHTA and CDR2 as FQGNSA. V lost 2 bases, J lost 0 bases, and 5 bases lay in between. The DNA for the CDR3 is TGTGCCAGCAGCTTATCGGCCTCTGGGGCCAACGTCCTGACTTTC. Translation: CASSLSASGANVLTF.

The gene calls are TRBV27 and TRBJ1-4; TRBD1 matches 8 bases. CDR1 MNHEY and CDR2 SMNVEV come from the germline V gene (reference sequence). This CDR3 contains 16 residues. J lost 13 bases, V lost 4 bases, and 17 bases had no gene match. CDR3 in amino acids: CASSSVEGQEPLRLFF. The CDR3 nucleotides are TGTGCCAGCAGTTCCGTCGAGGGACAGGAACCATTGAGACTGTTTTTT.

This clonotype appeared a few times. This sequence joins TRBV7-9 and TRBJ2-1; D not certain. Trimming removed 1 base from V and 7 bases from J, with 8 bases in between. Germline V gives CDR1 SEHNR, CDR2 FQNEAQ (reference sequence). The CDR3 runs 13 residues. In nucleotides, the CDR3 is TGTGCCAGCAGCTTAGGAGTCGAAAATGAGCAGTTCTTC. Amino acids: CASSLGVENEQFF.

This chain's CDR3 is CASSRPGGAGGYTF. CDR3 DNA: TGTGCCAGCAGTCGACCCGGAGGGGCCGGTGGCTACACCTTC. The chain joins TRBV12-3 or TRBV12-4 to TRBJ1-2; TRBD1 might be the D (5 bases). V gave up 5 bases and J gave up 7 bases, with 17 bases separating them. The CDR3 has 14 residues.

This clonotype was counted a few times. In DNA form, the CDR3 reads TGTGCCAGCAGCCTACAGGGAACAACTAATGAAAAACTGTTTTTT. Translating gives CASSLQGTTNEKLFF. The chain links TRBV5-4 to TRBJ1-4, with a tentative D call TRBD1 (6 bases). Trimming removed 4 bases from V and 0 bases from J, with 10 bases in between. In germline, CDR1 is SGHNT, CDR2 YYREEE (reference sequence). The CDR3 length is 15 residues.